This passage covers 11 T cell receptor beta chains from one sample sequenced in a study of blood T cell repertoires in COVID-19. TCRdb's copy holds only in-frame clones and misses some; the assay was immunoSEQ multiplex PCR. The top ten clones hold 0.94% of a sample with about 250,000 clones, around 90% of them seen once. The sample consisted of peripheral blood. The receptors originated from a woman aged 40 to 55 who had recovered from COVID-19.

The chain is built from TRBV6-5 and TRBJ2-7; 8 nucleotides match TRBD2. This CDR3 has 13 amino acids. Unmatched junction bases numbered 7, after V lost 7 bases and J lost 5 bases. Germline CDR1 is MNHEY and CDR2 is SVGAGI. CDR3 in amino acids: CASISTGGHEQYF. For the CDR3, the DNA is TGTGCCAGCATTTCCACGGGAGGGCACGAGCAGTACTTC.

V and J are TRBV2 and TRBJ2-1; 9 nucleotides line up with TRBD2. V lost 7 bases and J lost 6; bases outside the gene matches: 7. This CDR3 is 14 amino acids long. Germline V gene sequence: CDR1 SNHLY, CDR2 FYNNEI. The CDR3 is CASKASGALNEQFF. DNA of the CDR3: TGTGCCAGCAAGGCTAGCGGGGCACTCAATGAGCAGTTCTTC.

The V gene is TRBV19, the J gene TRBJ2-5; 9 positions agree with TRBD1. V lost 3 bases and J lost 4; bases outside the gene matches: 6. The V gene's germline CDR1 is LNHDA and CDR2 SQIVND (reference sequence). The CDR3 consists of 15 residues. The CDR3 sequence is CASSIRRGQGETQYF. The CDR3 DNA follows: TGTGCCAGTAGTATCCGCCGGGGACAGGGAGAGACCCAGTACTTC.

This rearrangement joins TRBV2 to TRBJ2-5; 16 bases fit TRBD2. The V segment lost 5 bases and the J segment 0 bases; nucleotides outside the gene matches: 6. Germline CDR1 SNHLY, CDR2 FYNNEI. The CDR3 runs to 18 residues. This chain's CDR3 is CASSTGTSGGGYQETQYF. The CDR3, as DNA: TGTGCCAGCAGTACCGGGACTAGCGGGGGGGGGTACCAAGAGACCCAGTACTTC.

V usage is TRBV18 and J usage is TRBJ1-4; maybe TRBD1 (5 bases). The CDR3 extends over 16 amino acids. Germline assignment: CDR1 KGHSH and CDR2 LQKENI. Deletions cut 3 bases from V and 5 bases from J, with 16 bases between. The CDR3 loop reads CASSPPVAGSNEKLFF. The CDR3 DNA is TGTGCCAGCTCACCTCCGGTGGCAGGGTCGAATGAAAAACTGTTTTTT. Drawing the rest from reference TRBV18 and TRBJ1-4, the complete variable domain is NAGVMQNPRHLVRRRGQEARLRCSPMKGHSHVYWYRQLPEEGLKFMVYLQKENIIDESGMPKERFSAEFPKEGPSILRIQQVVRGDSAAYFCASSPPVAGSNEKLFFGSGTQLSVL.

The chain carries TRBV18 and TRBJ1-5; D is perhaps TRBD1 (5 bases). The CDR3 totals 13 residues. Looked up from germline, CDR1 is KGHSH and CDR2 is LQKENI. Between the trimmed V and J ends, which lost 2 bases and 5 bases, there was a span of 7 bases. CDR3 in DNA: TGTGCCAGCTCACCAAGGGGTGATCAGCCCCAGCATTTT. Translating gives CASSPRGDQPQHF. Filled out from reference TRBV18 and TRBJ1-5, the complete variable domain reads NAGVMQNPRHLVRRRGQEARLRCSPMKGHSHVYWYRQLPEEGLKFMVYLQKENIIDESGMPKERFSAEFPKEGPSILRIQQVVRGDSAAYFCASSPRGDQPQHFGDGTRLSIL.

The CDR3 DNA sequence: TGTGCCAGCTCCCCAGGAGTAGCGGGCTCAGATACGCAGTATTTT. This gives the protein CASSPGVAGSDTQYF. The V call is TRBV18, the J call TRBJ2-3, with 7 bases aligning to TRBD2. The V gene's germline CDR1 is KGHSH and CDR2 LQKENI. Trimming took 6 bases from V and 4 from J; bases not matched to a gene: 10. There are 15 residues in the CDR3.

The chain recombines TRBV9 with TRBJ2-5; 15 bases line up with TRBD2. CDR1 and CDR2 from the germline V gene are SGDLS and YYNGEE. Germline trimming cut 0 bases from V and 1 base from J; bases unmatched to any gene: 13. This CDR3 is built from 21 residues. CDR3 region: CASSVGTSGRDLGTRQETQYF. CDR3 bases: TGTGCCAGCAGCGTAGGGACTAGCGGGAGGGACCTCGGAACTCGCCAAGAGACCCAGTACTTC.

CDR3 residues: CAWAALGDTQYF. In nucleotides, the CDR3 is TGTGCCTGGGCCGCCCTCGGAGATACGCAGTATTTT. The chain combines TRBV30 with TRBJ2-3; no definite D call. Germline-derived CDR1 and CDR2 are GTSNPN and SVGIG (reference sequence). The CDR3 spans 12 residues. V was trimmed by 5 bases and J by 5 bases, leaving 11 bases between them.

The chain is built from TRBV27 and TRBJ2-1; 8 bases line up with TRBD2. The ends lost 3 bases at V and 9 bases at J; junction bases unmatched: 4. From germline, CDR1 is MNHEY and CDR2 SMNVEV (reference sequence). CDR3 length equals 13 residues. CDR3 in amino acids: CASSFGLAFEQFF. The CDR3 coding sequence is TGTGCCAGCAGTTTTGGACTAGCTTTTGAGCAGTTCTTC.

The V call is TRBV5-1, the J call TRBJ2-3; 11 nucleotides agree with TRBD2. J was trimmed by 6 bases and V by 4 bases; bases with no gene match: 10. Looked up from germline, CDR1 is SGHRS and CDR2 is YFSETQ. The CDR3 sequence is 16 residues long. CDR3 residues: CASSPRLAGGQDTQYF. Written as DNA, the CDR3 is TGCGCCAGCAGCCCCAGGTTAGCGGGAGGGCAGGATACGCAGTATTTT.